The 27 T cell receptor beta chains listed next were all sequenced from one sample in a study of T cell responses to AZD1222 COVID-19 vaccine (dated by TCRdb to about 2021). Preparation of the library involved the immunoSEQ multiplex PCR assay. TCRdb provides this immuneACCESS table in a form limited to in-frame rearrangements. Some clones are lacking; in checked studies, under half of them reflect an unresolved V gene, and why the rest are absent is not known. Recorded for this sample are about 120,000 clones; around nine tenths of them occurred a single time. Clones ranked in the top ten supply more than 7.5% of the sample. In the paper's terms, the time point label means: baseline before first vaccination. The material sequenced was peripheral blood, taken on day 0 of AZD1222 vaccination. These receptors came from an adult in good health.

The chain joins TRBV3-1 (or the pseudogene TRBV3-2) to TRBJ2-3; possible D gene TRBD2, 6 bases. The CDR3 is 13 amino acids. Trimming stripped 5 bases from V and 6 bases from J, with 12 bases between. Germline V lookup: CDR1 LGHDT, CDR2 YNNKEL (reference sequence). CDR3: CASSFGGVDTQYF. The CDR3 DNA follows: TGTGCCAGCAGCTTCGGAGGGGTGGATACGCAGTATTTT.

In this sample, this clone turned up once. V usage is TRBV7-9 and J usage is TRBJ2-3; D is tentatively TRBD1 or TRBD2 (6 bases each). Germline CDR1 reads SEHNR; CDR2 reads FQNEAQ (reference sequence). CDR3 length: 14 residues. Trimming left V 6 bases short and J 4 bases short, with 14 bases between. The CDR3 is CASREEGGSDTQYF. For the CDR3, the DNA is TGTGCCAGCAGAGAAGAGGGGGGTTCAGATACGCAGTATTTT.

The chain recombines TRBV5-1 with TRBJ2-1, with a tentative D call TRBD2 (7 bases). The V gene's germline CDR1 is SGHRS and CDR2 YFSETQ. This CDR3 has 16 amino acids. V shed 3 bases and J shed 7 bases, with 20 bases lying between them. CDR3 nucleotides: TGCGCCAGCAGCTCCCTCATGGGGGGGCGCAATAATGAGCAGTTCTTC. It specifies CASSSLMGGRNNEQFF. Drawing the rest from reference TRBV5-1 and TRBJ2-1, the complete variable domain is KAGVTQTPRYLIKTRGQQVTLSCSPISGHRSVSWYQQTPGQGLQFLFEYFSETQRNKGNFPGRFSGRQFSNSRSEMNVSTLELGDSALYLCASSSLMGGRNNEQFFGPGTRLTVL.

V and J are TRBV9 and TRBJ1-1; 8 bases fit TRBD1. Germline-derived CDR1 and CDR2 are SGDLS and YYNGEE. V lost 3 bases, J lost 11 bases, and 6 bases stayed unmatched. The CDR3 extends over 12 amino acids. CDR3 bases: TGTGCCAGCAGCGCCGGGACAGGTGGCGCTTTCTTT. It encodes CASSAGTGGAFF.

In nucleotides, the CDR3 is TGTGCCAGCAGCGTCCCAACCCCAAGTACAGGGTCCTTACTCTACAATGAGCAGTTCTTC. Amino acid sequence: CASSVPTPSTGSLLYNEQFF. The gene calls are TRBV9 and TRBJ2-1, with D tentatively TRBD1 (6 bases). The V gene lost 2 bases and the J gene lost 3 bases, with 27 bases spanning the gap. Germline V CDR1 and CDR2: SGDLS, YYNGEE. This CDR3 region has 20 residues.

The chain carries TRBV4-1 and TRBJ2-3, with D unresolved. From germline, CDR1 is MGHRA and CDR2 YSYEKL. The CDR3 is 16 residues long. The germline V and J ends were trimmed by 0 bases and 1 base, with 11 bases remaining between them. CDR3 residues: CASSQDPALGTDTQYF. The CDR3 DNA reads TGCGCCAGCAGCCAAGATCCAGCGTTGGGCACAGATACGCAGTATTTT.

This CDR3 is CASSLKSGGRTGELFF. Written as DNA, the CDR3 is TGTGCCAGCAGTTTAAAAAGCGGGGGACGGACCGGGGAGCTGTTTTTT. V usage is TRBV27 and J usage is TRBJ2-2, with 8 bases aligning to TRBD2. Germline CDR1 reads MNHEY; CDR2 reads SMNVEV (reference sequence). V lost 2 bases and J lost 5; bases outside the gene matches: 7. The CDR3 consists of 16 residues.

The chain joins TRBV11-1 to TRBJ2-7; the D is unclear. V lost 1 base and J 0 bases, leaving 7 bases between the germline ends. Germline V gene sequence: CDR1 SGHAT, CDR2 FQDESV (reference sequence). This CDR3 has 14 residues. The CDR3 sequence: CASSLVQSSYEQYF. The CDR3 nucleotides read TGTGCCAGCAGCTTAGTTCAGTCCTCCTACGAGCAGTACTTC.

The chain recombines TRBV15 with TRBJ1-1, with D perhaps TRBD1 (6 bases). This CDR3 has 15 residues. The germline CDR1 and CDR2 sequences are LNHNV and YYDKDF (reference sequence). Trimming took 5 bases from V and 4 from J, leaving 17 bases between them. The chain's CDR3 is CATSPRRGGSTEAFF. The CDR3 bases are TGTGCCACCAGCCCACGGAGAGGGGGGTCCACTGAAGCTTTCTTT.

The chain couples TRBV18 to TRBJ2-3, with a possible D match to TRBD2 (6 bases). The CDR3 contains 16 residues. The germline gives CDR1 KGHSH, CDR2 LQKENI. Trimming removed 3 bases from V and 2 bases from J, with 15 bases in between. The CDR3 here is CASSPLRRGNTDTQYF. For the CDR3, the DNA is TGTGCCAGCTCACCTCTACGACGGGGGAACACAGATACGCAGTATTTT.

The chain uses TRBV18 and TRBJ1-1, with D maybe TRBD1 (6 bases). Germline loops: CDR1 KGHSH, CDR2 LQKENI. The CDR3 runs 16 residues. Deletions cut 4 bases from V and 1 base from J, with 16 bases between. DNA of the CDR3: TGTGCCAGCTCACTCGCCCGGGGGGCTGCGAACACTGAAGCTTTCTTT. It translates to CASSLARGAANTEAFF.

This clone was seen a handful of times. CDR3 in amino acids: CASSRQSLPLHF. CDR3 DNA sequence: TGTGCCAGCAGCCGCCAATCATTACCCCTCCACTTT. This chain uses TRBV7-2 with TRBJ1-6; unclear D gene. Per the germline V gene, CDR1 is SGHTA and CDR2 is FQGNSA. This CDR3 has 12 residues. V was clipped by 5 bases and J by 12 bases, with 11 bases between them.

The chain links TRBV20-1 to TRBJ2-5, with D tentatively TRBD1 (6 bases). This CDR3 contains 11 residues. Trimming removed 5 bases from V and 13 bases from J, with 17 bases in between. The germline V gene encodes CDR1 DFQATT and CDR2 SNEGSKA (reference sequence). CDR3 sequence reads: CSAPLGHPLYF. Here the CDR3 DNA reads TGCAGTGCTCCCCTGGGACATCCTCTGTACTTC.

The chain employs TRBV5-5 and TRBJ1-2, with D perhaps matching TRBD1 (5 bases). V gave up 1 base and J gave up 3 bases, with 10 bases separating them. Germline assignment: CDR1 SGHKS and CDR2 YYEKEE (reference sequence). The CDR3 consists of 14 residues. The CDR3: CASSLTGDHYGYTF. DNA for the CDR3: TGTGCCAGCAGCTTGACAGGCGATCACTATGGCTACACCTTC.

The chain combines TRBV7-6 with TRBJ2-1, with D perhaps TRBD1 (6 bases). V gave up 5 bases and J gave up 8 bases, with 13 bases separating them. Germline V lookup: CDR1 SGHVS, CDR2 FNYEAQ. The CDR3 has 13 residues. DNA for the CDR3: TGTGCCAGCAGCCAGAACAGGGCGGATGAGCAGTTCTTC. This gives the protein CASSQNRADEQFF.

The chain is built from TRBV5-4 and TRBJ1-2; D not resolved. The CDR3 has 14 residues. Germline V gene lookup returns CDR1 SGHNT and CDR2 YYREEE (reference sequence). Trimming removed 0 bases from V and 4 bases from J, with 10 bases in between. CDR3: CASSLGVNGYGYTF. The DNA for the CDR3 is TGTGCCAGCAGCTTGGGGGTAAACGGCTATGGCTACACCTTC. The variable domain in full, with the rest retrieved from reference TRBV5-4 and TRBJ1-2, is ETGVTQSPTHLIKTRGQQVTLRCSSQSGHNTVSWYQQALGQGPQFIFQYYREEENGRGNFPPRFSGLQFPNYSSELNVNALELDDSALYLCASSLGVNGYGYTFGSGTRLTVV.

The chain uses TRBV7-6 and TRBJ2-1, with a weak D call TRBD2 (7 bases). CDR3 length: 15 residues. Germline-derived CDR1 and CDR2 are SGHVS and FNYEAQ. V gave up 0 bases and J gave up 6 bases, with 12 bases separating them. This CDR3 reads CASSLAGGPVNEQFF. The CDR3 region has the DNA TGTGCCAGCAGCTTAGCGGGGGGGCCGGTCAATGAGCAGTTCTTC.

The chain uses TRBV9 and TRBJ2-5; 10 nucleotides align to TRBD2. Germline values: CDR1 SGDLS, CDR2 YYNGEE. The junction had 13 bases not matched to a gene; V was cut back by 7 bases and J by 4 bases. CDR3 length equals 16 residues. The CDR3: CASAVDLAGVTETQYF. In DNA, the CDR3 is TGTGCCAGCGCGGTGGATCTAGCGGGGGTAACAGAGACCCAGTACTTC.

The chain carries TRBV2 and TRBJ2-5; D is uncertain. The germline CDR1 and CDR2 sequences are SNHLY and FYNNEI. Trimming took 6 bases from V and 2 from J, leaving 13 bases between them. This CDR3 has 14 amino acids. The CDR3 DNA reads as TGTGCCAGCAGAGCTAGTCTCCCACAAGAGACCCAGTACTTC. Its translation: CASRASLPQETQYF.

The V call is TRBV6-5, the J call TRBJ2-7; the match to TRBD1 covers 8 bases. The junction had 11 bases not matched to a gene; V was cut back by 7 bases and J by 3 bases. The CDR3 has 15 residues. Germline values: CDR1 MNHEY, CDR2 SVGAGI. The DNA for the CDR3 is TGTGCCAGCATCCAAACAGGGGGAGCGAGCTACGAGCAGTACTTC. Encoded protein: CASIQTGGASYEQYF.

This chain links TRBV18 with TRBJ2-1, with 12 bases aligning to TRBD2. CDR3 size: 17 residues. The germline gives CDR1 KGHSH, CDR2 LQKENI. The V gene end was trimmed by 0 bases and the J gene end by 5 bases; junction bases not matched to a gene: 5. The CDR3 protein is CASSPPKLAGGHNEQFF. In nucleotides, the CDR3 is TGTGCCAGCTCACCACCGAAACTAGCGGGAGGTCACAATGAGCAGTTCTTC.

The J gene is TRBJ2-7, the V gene TRBV18; D possibly corresponds to TRBD2 (7 bases). The length of the CDR3 is 15 residues. Trimming left V 2 bases short and J 7 bases short, with 18 bases between. Germline V gene sequence: CDR1 KGHSH, CDR2 LQKENI. The CDR3 nucleotides are TGTGCCAGCTCACCAGACAGGACCCGCGGGGGTGAGCAGTACTTC. Its translation is CASSPDRTRGGEQYF.

V usage is TRBV19 and J usage is TRBJ1-4, with TRBD1 matching over 10 bases. The length of the CDR3 is 14 residues. Per germline, CDR1 LNHDA and CDR2 SQIVND (reference sequence). Trimming cost V 4 bases and J 7 bases; bases outside gene matches: 3. CDR3 in DNA: TGTGCCAGTAGTAGACAGGGGGCTGCTGAAAAACTGTTTTTT. Its protein is CASSRQGAAEKLFF.

The chain carries TRBV19 and TRBJ2-7, with D tentatively TRBD1 (6 bases). V was trimmed by 7 bases and J by 0 bases, leaving 13 bases between them. CDR1 is LNHDA, CDR2 SQIVND, per germline (reference sequence). There are 14 residues in the CDR3. The CDR3 nucleotides are TGTGCCAGTACTAGGACAGTGAGCTCCTACGAGCAGTACTTC. It translates to CASTRTVSSYEQYF. The full variable domain, with the rest looked up from reference TRBV19 and TRBJ2-7, is DGGITQSPKYLFRKEGQNVTLSCEQNLNHDAMYWYRQDPGQGLRLIYYSQIVNDFQKGDIAEGYSVSREKKESFPLTVTSAQKNPTAFYLCASTRTVSSYEQYFGPGTRLTVT.

This chain joins TRBV9 and TRBJ2-7, with 11 bases aligning to TRBD1. Losses at the gene ends were 4 bases for V and 2 bases for J; bases not matched to a gene: 2. The CDR3 extends over 14 amino acids. Germline loops: CDR1 SGDLS, CDR2 YYNGEE. The CDR3 DNA sequence: TGTGCCAGCAGCTTGGGACAGGGGGCCTACGAGCAGTACTTC. This gives the protein CASSLGQGAYEQYF.

This clone was picked up a small number of times. Other DNA variants within this sample encode the same CDR3. In DNA, the CDR3 is TGTGCCAGCAGTCCCCGTGGGACAGGGGGACCCACAGATACGCAGTATTTT. Protein sequence: CASSPRGTGGPTDTQYF. The chain carries TRBV6-6 and TRBJ2-3; 11 nucleotides match TRBD1. Germline V CDR1 and CDR2: MNHNY, SVGAGI (reference sequence). The CDR3 loop spans 17 amino acids. Trimming removed 5 bases from V and 2 bases from J; junction bases left unmatched: 9.

The rearrangement links TRBV12-3 or TRBV12-4 to TRBJ1-2; the match to TRBD1 covers 12 bases. CDR3 size: 13 residues. V dropped 5 bases and J dropped 7; count of bases not matched to a gene: 2. The CDR3 here is CASSRDRGPGYTF. The CDR3 nucleotides are TGTGCCAGCAGTAGGGACAGGGGGCCTGGCTACACCTTC.